This TCR beta chain stems from a study of blood T cell repertoires in COVID-19. Some clones are missing from TCRdb's copy, which holds only in-frame ones; the method was immunoSEQ multiplex PCR. The repertoire holds around 160,000 clones, with about 92% as singletons. The CDR3 loop spans 16 amino acids. The germline CDR1 and CDR2 sequences are SGDLS and YYNGEE. Trimming pared 0 bases from V and 0 bases from J, leaving 9 bases between. This sequence originates from a woman aged 60 to 75 with COVID-19, enrolled during active disease. The V call is TRBV9, the J call TRBJ2-2, with a weak D call TRBD1 (5 bases). Sequenced: peripheral blood. The CDR3 DNA follows: TGTGCCAGCAGCGTAGGAACAGGCGCGAACACCGGGGAGCTGTTTTTT. It yields the protein CASSVGTGANTGELFF.